A single sample is the source of the 14 T cell receptor beta chains below, sequenced in a study of early T cells in non-severe SARS-CoV-2 infection. Each CDR3 protein is one row after TCRdb ran MiXCR on the 5' RACE reads. The sample has approximately 50,000 distinct CDR3 sequences; around 12% are singletons. The sample here was whole blood, taken at baseline. The receptors derive from an adult who was a healthcare worker with PCR-confirmed SARS-CoV-2 infection or an uninfected control (not recorded which).

This chain joins TRBV20-1 and TRBJ2-7; the D is unclear. V lost 1 base to trimming and J lost 0 bases, with 7 bases between them. The CDR3 is 13 amino acids. Germline values: CDR1 DFQATT, CDR2 SNEGSKA (reference sequence). CDR3 region: CSARGQSSYEQYF. The DNA of the CDR3 is TGCAGTGCTAGAGGGCAGAGCTCCTACGAGCAGTACTTC.

The J gene is TRBJ2-3, the V gene TRBV12-3 or TRBV12-4; no firm D call. CDR3 length: 13 residues. Trimming stripped 0 bases from V and 7 bases from J, with 8 bases between. CDR3 DNA: TGTGCCAGCAGTTTAGCAGGTTCGAATACGCAGTATTTT. It translates to CASSLAGSNTQYF.

The table lists this clonotype with many counts. The V call is TRBV18, the J call TRBJ2-6; D not certain. Deletions cut 6 bases from V and 2 bases from J, with 11 bases between. Germline V gives CDR1 KGHSH, CDR2 LQKENI. The CDR3 is 15 residues long. The chain's CDR3 is CASSPVGTGANVLTF. CDR3 nucleotides: TGTGCCAGCTCCCCAGTGGGGACTGGGGCCAACGTCCTGACTTTC.

In its sample, this clonotype was seen a few times. V gene TRBV4-3 combines with J gene TRBJ1-2; D uncertain. Germline V CDR1 and CDR2: LGHNA, YSLEER. Trimming removed 3 bases at V and 2 bases at J, with 7 bases between. The CDR3 loop spans 13 amino acids. The CDR3 loop is CASSHGTNYGYTF. The CDR3 DNA sequence: TGCGCCAGCAGCCACGGAACCAACTATGGCTACACCTTC.

This clonotype was seen a handful of times. DNA for the CDR3: TGCGCCAGCAGCTTGGCCTTTTTAGCGGGAGGTAATGAGCAGTTCTTC. Translated, it gives CASSLAFLAGGNEQFF. The V gene is TRBV5-1, the J gene TRBJ2-1, with 10 bases lining up with TRBD2. V lost 0 bases and J lost 7; bases outside the gene matches: 7. Germline V gives CDR1 SGHRS, CDR2 YFSETQ. The CDR3 is 16 residues long. Full variable domain (remainder filled in from reference TRBV5-1 and TRBJ2-1): KAGVTQTPRYLIKTRGQQVTLSCSPISGHRSVSWYQQTPGQGLQFLFEYFSETQRNKGNFPGRFSGRQFSNSRSEMNVSTLELGDSALYLCASSLAFLAGGNEQFFGPGTRLTVL.

This clonotype was seen only a few times. This chain links TRBV4-3 with TRBJ2-1; 9 bases agree with TRBD2. The CDR3 is made up of 14 amino acids. CDR1 is LGHNA and CDR2 is YSLEER in the germline V gene. V lost 2 bases, J lost 7 bases, and 3 bases stayed unmatched. CDR3 bases: TGCGCCAGCAGCCAATTTAGCGGGAGAAATGAGCAGTTCTTC. It codes for CASSQFSGRNEQFF.

This clonotype has at least ten counts. The chain joins TRBV25-1 to TRBJ2-7; D gene uncertain. The CDR3 loop spans 12 amino acids. Trimming pared 1 base from V and 5 bases from J, leaving 6 bases between. Germline loops: CDR1 MGHDK, CDR2 SYGVNS. CDR3 bases: TGTGCCAGCAGTGAATTCAGCAACGAGCAGTACTTC. It specifies CASSEFSNEQYF.

This clonotype has just a few counts. CDR3 DNA sequence: TGTGCCAGCCCCGGGACATTAGAGACCCAGTACTTC. Protein product: CASPGTLETQYF. The chain links TRBV6-8 to TRBJ2-5; D may be TRBD1 (6 bases). The germline V gene encodes CDR1 MNHGY and CDR2 SAAAGT. Trimming left V 8 bases short and J 4 bases short, with 11 bases between. This CDR3 is built from 12 residues.

The gene calls are TRBV11-2 and TRBJ2-3; D assignment may be TRBD1 or TRBD2 (5 bases each). V gave up 7 bases and J gave up 6 bases, with 14 bases separating them. The CDR3 loop spans 13 amino acids. The germline V gene has CDR1 SGHAT and CDR2 FQNNGV. The DNA of the CDR3 is TGTGCCAGCACCCGACCGGGGCGCGATACGCAGTATTTT. The encoded protein is CASTRPGRDTQYF.

This clonotype showed up many times. The rearrangement links TRBV11-2 to TRBJ1-1; D gene uncertain. Per germline, CDR1 SGHAT and CDR2 FQNNGV. Trimming cost V 0 bases and J 4 bases, with 12 bases left between them. The CDR3 is made up of 15 amino acids. In DNA form, the CDR3 reads TGTGCCAGCAGCTTAGAAGGCAGGCTCGGCACTGAAGCTTTCTTT. Its protein product is CASSLEGRLGTEAFF.

The chain combines TRBV3-1 with TRBJ2-3; the D is unclear. Germline CDR1 is LGHDT and CDR2 is YNNKEL (reference sequence). The length of the CDR3 is 14 residues. The germline V and J ends were trimmed by 0 bases and 2 bases, with 6 bases remaining between them. CDR3 DNA sequence: TGTGCCAGCAGCCAAGATCGGCCCACAGATACGCAGTATTTT. Translated, it gives CASSQDRPTDTQYF.

The V gene is TRBV9, the J gene TRBJ2-2, with D perhaps TRBD1 (6 bases). Deletions cut 6 bases from V and 7 bases from J, with 19 bases between. The germline gives CDR1 SGDLS, CDR2 YYNGEE. The CDR3 loop spans 15 amino acids. The CDR3 coding sequence is TGTGCCAGCAACGTCGGATTGGGGGCGGACGGGGAGCTGTTTTTT. It yields the protein CASNVGLGADGELFF. The complete variable domain, with remaining parts taken from reference TRBV9 and TRBJ2-2, reads DSGVTQTPKHLITATGQRVTLRCSPRSGDLSVYWYQQSLDQGLQFLIQYYNGEERAKGNILERFSAQQFPDLHSELNLSSLELGDSALYFCASNVGLGADGELFFGEGSRLTVL.

This clonotype showed up many times. The J gene is TRBJ2-3, the V gene TRBV3-1; 8 bases are a match to TRBD1. The ends lost 8 bases at V and 6 bases at J; junction bases unmatched: 13. CDR3 length: 15 amino acids. Germline CDR1 reads LGHDT; CDR2 reads YNNKEL (reference sequence). The CDR3 coding sequence is TGTGCCAGCGCACACAGGGGGAGATGGTCGGATACGCAGTATTTT. Its protein product is CASAHRGRWSDTQYF.

The CDR3: CASSPDRGGGDTQYF. CDR3 DNA: TGTGCCAGCAGTCCGGACAGGGGAGGTGGAGATACGCAGTATTTT. This chain joins TRBV12-3 or TRBV12-4 and TRBJ2-3; 9 nucleotides match TRBD1. After removal of 5 bases from V and 5 bases from J, the junction contained 8 bases not matched to a gene. The length of the CDR3 is 15 residues.